The entry that follows covers one T cell receptor (beta chain) sequence. Its target is unknown. TCRdb keeps only in-frame clones here, not all; method: immunoSEQ multiplex PCR. Among over 25,000 clones listed, less than 90% were seen once. This record comes from a study of OX40 agonist ivuxolimab in advanced cancers. This CDR3 has 15 residues. Germline CDR1 and CDR2: LNHDA and SQIVND (reference sequence). Trimming took 7 bases from V and 0 from J, leaving 10 bases between them. Study-wide findings and caveats: Among the lowest peripheral clonal expansion occurred in 0.1-3.0 mg/kg partial responders.

The chain links TRBV19 to TRBJ1-6; D is unresolved. The clonotype comes from an adult with an advanced solid tumor such as melanoma, head and neck, liver or kidney cancer. The sequences come from CD4+ or CD8+ T cells sorted from blood, collected in a trial of the OX40 agonist ivuxolimab. This CDR3 reads CASKWSYSYNSPLHF. The CDR3 DNA reads as TGTGCCAGTAAATGGAGTTACTCCTATAATTCACCCCTCCACTTT. The full variable domain, its missing parts supplied by reference TRBV19 and TRBJ1-6, is DGGITQSPKYLFRKEGQNVTLSCEQNLNHDAMYWYRQDPGQGLRLIYYSQIVNDFQKGDIAEGYSVSREKKESFPLTVTSAQKNPTAFYLCASKWSYSYNSPLHFGNGTRLTVT.